This TCR beta chain stems from a study of neurological immune-mediated disorders. This clonotype has a count of ten or more. Its matching antigen is unknown. Notes on the study in general: None of the CDR3 amino acid sequences found in expanded clones was shared across subjects. This suggests that the TCR-beta repertoires were private in all groups.

CD4+ or CD8+ T cells, 950,000 to 1,000,000 per library, were used for sorted libraries. CDR3 length: 15 amino acids. Germline CDR1 reads DFQATT; CDR2 reads SNEGSKA (reference sequence). Trimming cost V 6 bases and J 5 bases; bases outside gene matches: 13. With 10-nucleotide random UMIs included, cDNA was synthesized by 5'RACE. Every sequencing run generated in excess of 160 million TCR-beta sequences. These sequences covered 15-18 subjects. TCRdb itself ran the 5' RACE reads through MiXCR, one entry per CDR3 protein. Here the sample spans about 40,000 distinct CDR3 sequences, about 15% being singletons.

The sample was CD4+ T cells from blood. The V and J genes are TRBV20-1 and TRBJ2-1; the match to TRBD2 covers 7 bases. The TCR sequence derives from a woman aged 60-75 years with HTLV-1-associated myelopathy (HAM/TSP). The CDR3 DNA reads as TGCAGTGCGGGGGGGTTGGGGGTACGGCACAATGAGCAGTTCTTC. Protein: CSAGGLGVRHNEQFF.